This TCR beta chain was identified in a study of CD8 T cells in Susac syndrome. Sequencing of TCR beta was performed on blood CD8+ and CD4+ T cells. Germline CDR1 LNHDA, CDR2 SQIVND (reference sequence). The CDR3 has 13 residues. V trimming: 3 bases; J trimming: 4 bases; junction bases outside the gene matches: 0. A quantity of about 0.5 to 1 ug RNA underwent reverse transcription using random hexamers. Each CDR3 protein gets one entry after TCRdb re-called the immunoSEQ multiplex PCR reads with MiXCR. The table records approximately 150,000 distinct CDR3 sequences, around 94% of them present only once.

This receptor was identified in a human donor in good health. The chain carries TRBV19 and TRBJ1-1; 9 nucleotides line up with TRBD1. Sequenced input: CD4+ T cells from PBMCs. DNA for the CDR3: TGTGCCAGTAGTATGGACAGGGGCACTGAAGCTTTCTTT. This codes for CASSMDRGTEAFF.